This T cell receptor beta chain was sequenced for a study of T cell repertoires in cytomegalovirus infection. In its sample, this clonotype was seen many times. Its antigen is not known. Study-level findings and limits: HLA-C-restricted CMV-specific TCR beta clonotypes were dominant in the ex vivo response.

V was shortened by 5 bases and J by 2 bases, with 16 bases between the two germline ends. Germline V gene data show CDR1 as SGHVS and CDR2 as FNYEAQ. The CDR3 consists of 15 residues. From the reads, TCRdb called clonotypes with MiXCR, one entry per CDR3 protein. The table shows about 700,000 distinct CDR3 sequences, with about 30% occurring only once. The sequencing used cultured PBMCs, collected from culture after CMV antigen stimulation. The sequence came from a human donor in good health (CMV status not recorded). Some clones in this sample may be carry-over from other donors' samples. The chain links TRBV7-6 to TRBJ2-7; D may be TRBD1 (6 bases). CDR3 nucleotide sequence: TGTGCCAGCAGCCCGTCGGACAGCGACACCTACGAGCAGTACTTC. Translating it yields CASSPSDSDTYEQYF.